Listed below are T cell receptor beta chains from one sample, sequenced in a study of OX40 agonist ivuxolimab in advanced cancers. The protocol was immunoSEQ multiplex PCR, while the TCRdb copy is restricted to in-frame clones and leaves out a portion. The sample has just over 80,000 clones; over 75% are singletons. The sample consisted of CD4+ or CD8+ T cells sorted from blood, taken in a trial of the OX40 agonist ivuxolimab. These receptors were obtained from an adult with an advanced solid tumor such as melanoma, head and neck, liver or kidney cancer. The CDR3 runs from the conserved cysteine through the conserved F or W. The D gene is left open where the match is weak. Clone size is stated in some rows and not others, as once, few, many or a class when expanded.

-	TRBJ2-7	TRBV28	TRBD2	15	CASTQAGPPSYEQYF	TGTGCCAGCACCCAAGCGGGACCTCCTTCCTACGAGCAGTACTTC
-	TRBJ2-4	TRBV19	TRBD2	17	CASSIGVREGDKNIQYF	TGTGCCAGTAGTATAGGTGTACGGGAGGGCGACAAAAACATTCAGTACTTC
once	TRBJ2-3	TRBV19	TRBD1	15	CASSTDRVSTDTQYF	TGTGCCAGTAGTACGGACAGGGTCAGCACAGATACGCAGTATTTT
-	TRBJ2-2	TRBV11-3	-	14	CASREGSSAGELFF	TGTGCCAGCAGGGAAGGAAGTTCGGCCGGGGAGCTGTTTTTT
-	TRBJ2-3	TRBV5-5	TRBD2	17	CASSSRLAGYGTDTQYF	TGTGCCAGCAGCTCTAGACTAGCGGGATATGGCACAGATACGCAGTATTTT
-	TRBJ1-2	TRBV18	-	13	CASSPTGWDGYTF	TGTGCCAGCTCACCAACAGGGTGGGACGGCTACACCTTC
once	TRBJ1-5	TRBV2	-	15	CASSRQALVNQPQHF	TGTGCCAGCAGTAGGCAGGCCCTCGTTAATCAGCCCCAGCATTTT
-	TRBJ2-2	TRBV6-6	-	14	CASSYSPNTGELFF	TGTGCCAGCAGTTACTCCCCGAACACCGGGGAGCTGTTTTTT
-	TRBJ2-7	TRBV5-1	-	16	CASSLSGASISYEQYF	TGCGCCAGCAGCTTGTCGGGGGCGTCCATTTCCTACGAGCAGTACTTC
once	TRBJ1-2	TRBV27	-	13	CASRDIMGYGYTF	TGTGCCAGCCGGGACATTATGGGGTATGGCTACACCTTC
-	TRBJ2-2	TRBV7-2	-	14	CASSFTRNTGELFF	TGTGCCAGCAGCTTTACACGGAACACCGGGGAGCTGTTTTTT
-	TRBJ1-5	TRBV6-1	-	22	CASSESRPLGITDSFGNQPQHF	TGTGCCAGCAGTGAATCCAGGCCCCTAGGGATAACCGACAGTTTTGGCAATCAGCCCCAGCATTTT
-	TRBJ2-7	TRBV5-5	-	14	CASSPRDPSYEQYF	TGTGCCAGCAGCCCCCGGGATCCCTCCTACGAGCAGTACTTC
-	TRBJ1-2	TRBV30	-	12	CAWSVIRGGYTF	TGTGCCTGGAGTGTAATTAGGGGGGGCTACACCTTC
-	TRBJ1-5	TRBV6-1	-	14	CASSDRYSNQPQHF	TGTGCCAGCAGCGACAGGTATAGCAATCAGCCCCAGCATTTT
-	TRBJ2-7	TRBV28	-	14	CASRPSRGAYEQYF	TGTGCCAGCAGGCCCTCAAGGGGAGCCTACGAGCAGTACTTC
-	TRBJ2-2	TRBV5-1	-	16	CASSLAGGPVTGELFF	TGCGCCAGCAGCTTGGCCGGGGGCCCAGTCACCGGGGAGCTGTTTTTT
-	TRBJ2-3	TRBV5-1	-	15	CASSPGGTSTDTQYF	TGCGCCAGCAGCCCCGGTGGGACGAGCACAGATACGCAGTATTTT
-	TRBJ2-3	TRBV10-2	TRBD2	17	CASSESSSGGFTDTQYF	TGCGCCAGCAGTGAGTCTTCTAGCGGGGGGTTCACAGATACGCAGTATTTT
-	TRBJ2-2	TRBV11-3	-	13	CASSPKNTGELFF	TGTGCCAGCAGCCCCAAAAACACCGGGGAGCTGTTTTTT
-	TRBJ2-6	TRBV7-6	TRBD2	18	CASSLVAAGVSGANVLTF	TGTGCCAGCAGCTTAGTGGCAGCGGGGGTTTCTGGGGCCAACGTCCTGACTTTC
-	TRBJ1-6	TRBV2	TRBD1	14	CASGPGQLVSPLHF	TGTGCCAGCGGGCCGGGACAGTTGGTTTCACCCCTCCACTTT
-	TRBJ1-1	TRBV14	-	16	CASSQDRGSRNTEAFF	TGTGCCAGCAGCCAAGATCGGGGCTCCCGGAACACTGAAGCTTTCTTT
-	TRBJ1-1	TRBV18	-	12	CASSSQNTEAFF	TGTGCCAGCTCCTCACAGAACACTGAAGCTTTCTTT
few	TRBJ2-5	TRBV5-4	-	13	CASSLDRKETQYF	TGTGCCAGCAGCTTGGACAGAAAAGAGACCCAGTACTTC
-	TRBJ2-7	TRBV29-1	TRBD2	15	CSVETSGVGLYEQYF	TGCAGCGTTGAGACTAGCGGAGTGGGGCTCTACGAGCAGTACTTC
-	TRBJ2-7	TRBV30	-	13	CAWSVDGGGEQYF	TGTGCCTGGAGTGTTGACGGCGGTGGCGAGCAGTACTTC
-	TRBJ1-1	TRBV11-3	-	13	CASSKQRETEAFF	TGTGCCAGCAGCAAGCAAAGGGAAACTGAAGCTTTCTTT
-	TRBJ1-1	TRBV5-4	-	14	CASSPGMLDTEAFF	TGTGCCAGCAGCCCAGGGATGCTGGACACTGAAGCTTTCTTT
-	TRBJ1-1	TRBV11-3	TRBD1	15	CASSPGTAMNTEAFF	TGTGCCAGCAGCCCCGGGACAGCGATGAACACTGAAGCTTTCTTT
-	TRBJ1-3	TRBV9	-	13	CASSQTGANTIYF	TGTGCCAGCAGCCAGACGGGGGCCAACACCATATATTTT
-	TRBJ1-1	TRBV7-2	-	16	CASSLSRLGRVAEAFF	TGTGCCAGCAGCTTAAGTCGGCTAGGCAGGGTCGCTGAAGCTTTCTTT
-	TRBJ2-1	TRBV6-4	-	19	CASSDPRAGSGSIDNEQFF	TGTGCCAGCAGTGACCCCAGGGCAGGGTCCGGGTCTATTGACAATGAGCAGTTCTTC
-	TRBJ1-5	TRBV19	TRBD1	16	CASSAAGQANNQPQHF	TGTGCCAGTAGTGCCGCGGGACAGGCCAACAATCAGCCCCAGCATTTT
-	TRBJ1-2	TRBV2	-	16	CASSEFVGDLVDGYTF	TGTGCCAGCAGTGAATTCGTGGGGGATCTGGTCGATGGCTACACCTTC
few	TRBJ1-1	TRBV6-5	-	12	CATLRGYGEAFF	TGTGCCACGCTGAGGGGGTACGGTGAAGCTTTCTTT
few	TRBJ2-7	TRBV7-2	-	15	CASSSSGQSSYEQYF	TGTGCCAGCAGCTCCTCGGGCCAAAGCTCCTACGAGCAGTACTTC
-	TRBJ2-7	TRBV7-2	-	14	CASSIAGRNYEQYF	TGTGCCAGCTCGATCGCGGGACGAAACTACGAGCAGTACTTC
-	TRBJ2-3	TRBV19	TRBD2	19	CASTQRGISGSRGTDTQYF	TGTGCCAGTACCCAGAGGGGGATTAGCGGGAGTCGGGGCACAGATACGCAGTATTTT
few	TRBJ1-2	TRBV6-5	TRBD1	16	CASSSWTGVERNGYTF	TGTGCCAGCAGTTCGTGGACAGGGGTTGAGAGAAATGGCTACACCTTC
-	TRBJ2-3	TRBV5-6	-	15	CASSFQDIQGDTQYF	TGTGCCAGCAGCTTTCAAGACATACAGGGAGATACGCAGTATTTT
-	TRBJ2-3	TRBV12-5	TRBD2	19	CASGLVPKGGGAEIDTQYF	TGTGCTAGTGGTTTGGTACCTAAAGGCGGGGGGGCCGAGATAGATACGCAGTATTTT
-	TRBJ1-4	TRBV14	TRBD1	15	CASSQWARGNEKLFF	TGTGCCAGCAGCCAATGGGCCAGGGGGAATGAAAAACTGTTTTTT
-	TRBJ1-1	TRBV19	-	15	CASSKGTPMNTEAFF	TGTGCCAGTAGTAAGGGGACCCCCATGAACACTGAAGCTTTCTTT
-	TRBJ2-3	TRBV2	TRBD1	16	CASSELRTGEADTQYF	TGTGCCAGCAGTGAGTTGCGGACAGGAGAGGCAGATACGCAGTATTTT
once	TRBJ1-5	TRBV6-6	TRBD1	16	CASSPGTGPTNQPQHF	TGTGCCAGCAGTCCGGGGACAGGGCCAACTAATCAGCCCCAGCATTTT
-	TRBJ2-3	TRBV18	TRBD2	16	CASSPPGLAGGSAQYF	TGTGCCAGCTCACCACCGGGACTAGCGGGCGGGAGTGCGCAGTATTTT
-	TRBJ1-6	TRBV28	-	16	CASSPYRDLAKSPLHF	TGTGCCAGCAGTCCTTACCGGGACCTAGCTAAGTCACCCCTCCACTTT
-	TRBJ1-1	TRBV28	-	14	CASSSGGENTEAFF	TGTGCCAGCAGTAGCGGGGGGGAGAACACTGAAGCTTTCTTT
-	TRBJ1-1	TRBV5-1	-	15	CASSFTTGAGRGAFF	TGCGCCAGCAGCTTTACGACAGGAGCGGGTCGAGGGGCTTTCTTT
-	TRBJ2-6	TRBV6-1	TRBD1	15	CASSLRGLGANVLTF	TGTGCCAGCAGTCTCAGGGGGCTTGGGGCCAACGTCCTGACTTTC
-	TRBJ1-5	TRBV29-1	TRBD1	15	CSVVPTTGSVQPQHF	TGCAGCGTTGTCCCTACGACAGGGTCGGTGCAGCCCCAGCATTTT
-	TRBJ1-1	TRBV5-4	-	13	CASRVQVNTEAFF	TGTGCCAGCAGGGTGCAGGTGAACACTGAAGCTTTCTTT
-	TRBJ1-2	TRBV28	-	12	CASSLRAYGYTF	TGTGCCAGCAGTTTACGGGCCTATGGCTACACCTTC
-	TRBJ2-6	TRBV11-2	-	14	CASSHLSGANVLTF	TGTGCCAGCAGCCACCTCTCTGGGGCCAACGTCCTGACTTTC
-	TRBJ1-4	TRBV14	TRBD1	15	CASSQAQGINEKLFF	TGTGCCAGCAGCCAAGCACAGGGGATCAATGAAAAACTGTTTTTT
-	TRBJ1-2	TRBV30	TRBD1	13	CAWRPGQGYGYTF	TGTGCCTGGAGGCCGGGACAGGGGTATGGCTACACCTTC
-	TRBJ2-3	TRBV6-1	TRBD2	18	CASSGHHSSGGITDTQYF	TGTGCCAGCAGTGGCCACCACTCTAGCGGGGGGATTACAGATACGCAGTATTTT